Listed below are T cell receptor beta chains from one sample, sequenced in a study of control samples from healthy donors and cancer patients. Produced via immunoSEQ multiplex PCR; TCRdb's table is partial and in-frame only. The top ten clones hold 1.2% to 1.5% of a sample with over 150,000 clones, roughly 92% of them seen once. The specimen was blood. The receptors originated from a man aged 25 to 40 in good health. Both conserved end residues are part of each CDR3. D genes are given only for firm matches. The listing skips clone size in some rows; elsewhere it reads once, few, many or a size class.

D,J,size,V,DNA,CDR3
-,TRBJ2-5,-,TRBV7-8,TGTGCCAGCAGCTTGGGGGGGACATTACAAGAGACCCAGTACTTC,CASSLGGTLQETQYF
-,TRBJ2-5,-,TRBV7-7,TGTGCCAGCAGCCCGACCCGTCCCGGCAGGGAGACCCAGTACTTC,CASSPTRPGRETQYF
TRBD2,TRBJ2-1,-,TRBV4-2,TGTGCCAGCAGCCAAGGCGTGACTAGCGGAAACAATGAGCAGTTCTTC,CASSQGVTSGNNEQFF
-,TRBJ1-1,-,TRBV11-3,TGTGCCAGCAGCCAGGACAGTTTGAACACTGAAGCTTTCTTT,CASSQDSLNTEAFF
-,TRBJ1-2,-,TRBV7-9,TGTGCCAGCAGCTTAGCTAGCGATGTTCGGCGATTCACCTTC,CASSLASDVRRFTF
-,TRBJ2-3,-,TRBV7-2,TGTGCCAGCAGCTTATACGCCGAGGATACGCAGTATTTT,CASSLYAEDTQYF
TRBD1,TRBJ1-4,-,TRBV27,TGTGCCAGCAGGAGGACAGGGCCTAATGAAAAACTGTTTTTT,CASRRTGPNEKLFF
TRBD2,TRBJ2-1,-,TRBV5-6,TGTGCCAGCAGCTTTGGGACTAGTAGGGAGCAGTTCTTC,CASSFGTSREQFF
-,TRBJ2-7,-,TRBV10-2,TGCGCCAGCAGTGAGGGGCTCCTTTGGGACTTC,CASSEGLLWDF
TRBD1,TRBJ2-7,-,TRBV10-3,TGTGCCATCAGTGGAGAAGGGACAGCCTACGAGCAGTACTTC,CAISGEGTAYEQYF
TRBD1,TRBJ2-2,-,TRBV11-3,TGTGCCAGCAGTGGGGCAGGGGGGAACACCGGGGAGCTGTTTTTT,CASSGAGGNTGELFF
-,TRBJ1-2,once,TRBV12-3/TRBV12-4,TGTGCCAGCAGTCGTGGCGATGGCTACACCTTC,CASSRGDGYTF
-,TRBJ1-2,-,TRBV11-3,TGTGCCAGCAGGCACAGGAAAGGACACAACTCCTATGGCTACACCTTC,CASRHRKGHNSYGYTF
TRBD1,TRBJ2-1,-,TRBV28,TGTGCCAGCAGTTTAGAGGGACAGGGGACCTACAATGAGCAGTTCTTC,CASSLEGQGTYNEQFF
TRBD1,TRBJ1-1,-,TRBV5-1,TGCGCCAGCAGCTTGGTCCCCGGGACAGACACTGAAGCTTTCTTT,CASSLVPGTDTEAFF
-,TRBJ1-3,-,TRBV5-5,TGTGCCAGCAGCTTGGAAGGGGCGCGCCACACCATATATTTT,CASSLEGARHTIYF
TRBD1,TRBJ1-2,-,TRBV10-3,TGTGCCATCAGTGCGAGGGGGCAGGACTATGGCTACACCTTC,CAISARGQDYGYTF
-,TRBJ1-2,-,TRBV5-1,TGCGCCAGCAGATACCTAGGGGGAGACTACGGCTACACCTTC,CASRYLGGDYGYTF
-,TRBJ1-1,-,TRBV2,TGTGCCACCGAAAACCAGGGCCGAGGAGAGGAAGCTTTCTTT,CATENQGRGEEAFF
TRBD2,TRBJ2-2,-,TRBV10-2,TGCGCCAGCAGCATGAGCGGGGGAGTCACCGGGGAGCTGTTTTTT,CASSMSGGVTGELFF
TRBD2,TRBJ2-3,-,TRBV5-1,TGCGCCAGCAGCCCGGATGGAGCGGGGTCTGGCACAGATACGCAGTATTTT,CASSPDGAGSGTDTQYF
-,TRBJ2-3,-,TRBV19,TGTGCCAGTAGCCTGACCAGCACAGATACGCAGTATTTT,CASSLTSTDTQYF
-,TRBJ2-5,-,TRBV19,TGTGCCAGTAGCCGGGAAGAACAAGAGACCCAGTACTTC,CASSREEQETQYF
TRBD2,TRBJ2-7,-,TRBV7-2,TGTGCCAGCAGCTCGGGACTTAATAGCGGGGGATCAAACTTC,CASSSGLNSGGSNF
TRBD1,TRBJ1-2,once,TRBV5-1,TGCGCCAGCAGCTTACCCAGGGGGCGCTGGGACTATGGCTACACCTTC,CASSLPRGRWDYGYTF
TRBD1,TRBJ2-3,-,TRBV28,TGTGCCAGCAGTGGGACAGTTGGTTTCGTTACGCAGTATTTT,CASSGTVGFVTQYF
-,TRBJ2-5,-,TRBV2,TGTGCCAGCAGTGTTCCGGGAACCCAAGAGACCCAGTACTTC,CASSVPGTQETQYF
TRBD1,TRBJ2-2,-,TRBV5-1,TGCGCCAGCAGCGGAAGACAGGGGGCCCCCGGGGAGCTGTTTTTT,CASSGRQGAPGELFF
TRBD2,TRBJ2-7,-,TRBV5-1,TGCGCCAGCAGCTTGGGGGCGGGGGGGAACGAGCAGTACTTC,CASSLGAGGNEQYF